This entry concerns a single TCR beta chain. Its antigen is unidentified. Germline V gene lookup returns CDR1 SGHVS and CDR2 FNYEAQ. The CDR3 has 13 amino acids. V was pared by 5 bases and J by 5 bases, with 11 bases between. The assay was immunoSEQ multiplex PCR, and TCRdb's table has in-frame clones only and misses some. Of fewer than 60,000 clones in the sample, about 88% are singletons; the top ten hold around 0.8%. Baseline, cycle 4 day 1, and cycle 7 day 1 were the blood sampling points. The source of the sample is a study of OX40 agonist ivuxolimab in advanced cancers. Study conclusions and caveats: The authors also found low normalized T-cell clonal expansion in some nonresponders. Relative to CD4+ cells, CD8+ T cells on average had more expanded clones. At 0.1 to 3.0 mg/kg and by week 6, clonal expansion occurred in CD4+ and CD8+ blood T cells.

This receptor was taken from an adult with an advanced solid tumor such as melanoma, head and neck, liver or kidney cancer. Sequencing used CD4+ or CD8+ T cells sorted from blood, obtained in a trial of the OX40 agonist ivuxolimab. This chain joins TRBV7-6 and TRBJ2-3, with a weak D call TRBD2 (5 bases). The CDR3 loop is CASSVGEGDTQYF. In DNA, the CDR3 is TGTGCCAGCAGCGTGGGAGAGGGAGATACGCAGTATTTT.